These 11 T cell receptor beta chains were sequenced from one sample in a study of Ad26.COV2.S vaccination and SARS-CoV-2 variants (dated by TCRdb to the early 2020s). Library generation was performed with the immunoSEQ multiplex PCR assay. TCRdb carries this immuneACCESS record with in-frame sequences only. Its versions omit some clonotypes, under half of them owing to an unresolved V gene in the studies checked, with the rest unexplained. The sample profile shows a few hundred thousand clones; about 91% of them were found once. The top ten clones comprise approximately 1.9% of the sample. Sample treatment or condition, as interpreted from the label and publication: 15 to 20 received Ad26.COV2.S at low or high dose, single or two shots; a few received placebo; per-sample allocation not given. Repertoires of vaccine and placebo recipients were sequenced from samples taken on day 63 after the first injection.

The source was peripheral blood, collected in a trial of Ad26.COV2.S vaccine versus placebo. The receptors come from a person between 18 and 59 years old who received the Ad26.COV2.S COVID-19 vaccine or a placebo.

The chain recombines TRBV6-2 or TRBV6-3 with TRBJ1-6; tentatively, D is TRBD1 (6 bases). Germline V gene lookup returns CDR1 MNHEY and CDR2 SVGEGT. V dropped 0 bases and J dropped 0 bases, with 15 bases sitting between them. This CDR3 spans 19 amino acids. The CDR3 reads CASSYSGTTRSSYNSPLHF. The CDR3 DNA is TGTGCCAGCAGTTACTCAGGGACAACAAGGAGCTCCTATAATTCACCCCTCCACTTT.

At least ten counts were recorded for this clone. The sample carries other DNA sequences with the same CDR3. The V and J genes are TRBV29-1 and TRBJ2-2; D uncertain. V was cut by 6 bases and J by 5 bases, with 4 bases left in between. The CDR3 totals 10 residues. CDR1 and CDR2 (germline): SQVTM, ANQGSEA. The CDR3 bases are TGCAGCGTGGATACCGGGGAGCTGTTTTTT. It is translated as CSVDTGELFF.

The chain links TRBV6-5 to TRBJ1-1, with 8 nucleotides matching TRBD1. This CDR3 contains 16 residues. V lost 0 bases, J lost 10 bases, and 13 bases stayed unmatched. From germline, CDR1 is MNHEY and CDR2 SVGAGI. The CDR3 DNA sequence: TGTGCCAGCAGTTACTCGAATTCAGGGGGCGCGTCATTAGCTTTCTTT. Translating gives CASSYSNSGGASLAFF.

This chain's CDR3 is CSAVQSNYGYTF. The DNA of the CDR3 is TGCAGCGCGGTTCAAAGTAACTATGGCTACACCTTC. The chain couples TRBV29-1 to TRBJ1-2; the D is unclear. The CDR3 runs to 12 residues. Germline V gene lookup returns CDR1 SQVTM and CDR2 ANQGSEA. Trimming left V 7 bases short and J 1 base short, with 10 bases between.

This chain connects TRBV27 to TRBJ1-1; 7 bases fit TRBD1. CDR1 and CDR2 from the germline V gene are MNHEY and SMNVEV (reference sequence). Unmatched junction bases numbered 1, after V lost 4 bases and J lost 2 bases. The length of the CDR3 is 13 residues. The CDR3 is CASSYRGNTEAFF. As DNA, the CDR3 is TGTGCCAGCAGTTACAGGGGAAACACTGAAGCTTTCTTT.

This chain uses TRBV4-2 with TRBJ2-1, with TRBD2 matching 7 bases. The ends lost 4 bases at V and 4 bases at J; junction bases unmatched: 13. Germline loops: CDR1 LGHNA, CDR2 YNFKEQ. This CDR3 has 17 residues. The CDR3: CASSPPSWEGLYNEQFF. The CDR3 DNA reads TGTGCCAGCAGCCCTCCCTCCTGGGAGGGCCTGTACAATGAGCAGTTCTTC.

The chain recombines TRBV4-1 with TRBJ1-4, with D perhaps matching TRBD1 (6 bases). Germline CDR1 MGHRA, CDR2 YSYEKL. Trimming took off 3 bases at V and 4 bases at J, with 12 bases between the two ends. This CDR3 contains 15 residues. The CDR3 is CASSQHRVNNEKLFF. The CDR3 coding sequence is TGCGCCAGCAGCCAGCACAGGGTCAATAATGAAAAACTGTTTTTT.

This chain links TRBV5-1 with TRBJ2-5, with 14 nucleotides matching TRBD2. Germline trimming cut 4 bases from V and 6 bases from J; bases unmatched to any gene: 8. The CDR3 is 16 residues long. CDR1 SGHRS and CDR2 YFSETQ come from the germline V gene. The DNA of the CDR3 is TGCGCCAGCAGCCCGGGGACTAGCGGGAGTGGAAAGACCCAGTACTTC. It is translated as CASSPGTSGSGKTQYF.

The chain employs TRBV6-5 and TRBJ2-1; the D gene is possibly TRBD1 (6 bases). Trimming stripped 8 bases from V and 4 bases from J, with 15 bases between. CDR1 MNHEY and CDR2 SVGAGI come from the germline V gene. CDR3 length: 14 amino acids. CDR3 DNA sequence: TGTGCCAGCGGAAGCAACAGGGATTACAATGAGCAGTTCTTC. It is translated as CASGSNRDYNEQFF.

The CDR3 sequence: CASSYRDTYNEQFF. The CDR3 bases are TGTGCCAGCAGTTACCGGGACACCTACAATGAGCAGTTCTTC. V is TRBV6-5 and J is TRBJ2-1; TRBD1 is a possible D gene (6 bases). CDR1 is MNHEY, CDR2 SVGAGI, per germline. There are 14 residues in the CDR3. The V and J ends lost 2 bases and 2 bases respectively, with 7 bases between them.

This sequence joins TRBV18 and TRBJ1-2; D is perhaps TRBD1 (6 bases). CDR1 is KGHSH and CDR2 is LQKENI in the germline V gene. Trimming took 5 bases from V and 4 from J, leaving 14 bases between them. The CDR3 totals 14 residues. The CDR3 reads CASSSDSSPYGYTF. DNA of the CDR3: TGTGCCAGCTCATCGGACAGTTCCCCCTATGGCTACACCTTC.